This TCR beta chain was observed in a study of blood T cell repertoires in COVID-19. The table came from immunoSEQ multiplex PCR; TCRdb's copy has only in-frame clones and leaves some out. The sample has just under 350,000 clones, around 86% seen once. The Seattle site enrolled patients during active infection and followed them longitudinally. The V and J ends lost 5 bases and 2 bases respectively, with 16 bases between them. The CDR3 extends over 15 amino acids. In germline, CDR1 is SEHNR, CDR2 FQNEAQ (reference sequence). This clone occurred once. Sequencing was carried out using peripheral blood. This chain connects TRBV7-9 to TRBJ2-7, with D possibly TRBD2 on 5 matching bases. This clonotype was obtained from a woman in her forties or fifties with COVID-19, enrolled during active disease. The CDR3 DNA reads TGTGCCAGCAGCCTGGATGGCGGGTCTACCTACGAGCAGTACTTC. This codes for CASSLDGGSTYEQYF. Complete variable domain (other parts from reference TRBV7-9 and TRBJ2-7): DTGVSQNPRHKITKRGQNVTFRCDPISEHNRLYWYRQTLGQGPEFLTYFQNEAQLEKSRLLSDRFSAERPKGSFSTLEIQRTEQGDSAMYLCASSLDGGSTYEQYFGPGTRLTVT.